A selection of T cell receptor beta chains follows, all from one sample in a study of blood T cell repertoires in COVID-19. Here immunoSEQ multiplex PCR was the method, and the copy in TCRdb shows in-frame clones only, minus some. The sample yields approximately 250,000 clones, more than 80% seen once. The sequencing input was PBMCs or T cells enriched from blood (not recorded which). These receptors originate from a woman between 25 and 40 years old with acute COVID-19. Both conserved end residues are part of each CDR3. The order of the fields is D gene, V gene, J gene, clone size, CDR3 protein, CDR3 DNA. The D gene is left open where the match is weak. The size entry is marked missing in some rows and otherwise reads once, few, many or a size class.

d_gene: TRBD1
v_gene: TRBV3-1/TRBV3-2
j_gene: TRBJ2-7
abundance: .
CDR3aa: CASSQRDRGGEQYF
CDR3nt: TGTGCCAGCAGCCAACGTGACAGGGGGGGCGAGCAGTACTTC

d_gene: TRBD2
v_gene: TRBV2
j_gene: TRBJ2-2
abundance: .
CDR3aa: CASSDPLAGSTGELFF
CDR3nt: TGTGCCAGCAGTGACCCGCTAGCGGGAAGCACCGGGGAGCTGTTTTTT

d_gene: .
v_gene: TRBV4-1
j_gene: TRBJ1-3
abundance: .
CDR3aa: CASSQYGYRVGNTIYF
CDR3nt: TGCGCCAGCAGCCAATACGGTTACAGGGTTGGAAACACCATATATTTT

d_gene: .
v_gene: TRBV24-1
j_gene: TRBJ2-3
abundance: .
CDR3aa: CATSDLAGRGTTDTQYF
CDR3nt: TGTGCCACCAGTGATTTGGCAGGTCGCGGGACTACAGATACGCAGTATTTT

d_gene: TRBD1
v_gene: TRBV7-9
j_gene: TRBJ2-1
abundance: few
CDR3aa: CASSTRTGNDEQFF
CDR3nt: TGTGCCAGCAGCACGAGGACAGGGAACGATGAGCAGTTCTTC

d_gene: .
v_gene: TRBV7-6
j_gene: TRBJ1-1
abundance: .
CDR3aa: CASSLGTGGDTEAFF
CDR3nt: TGTGCCAGCAGCTTGGGCACAGGAGGGGACACTGAAGCTTTCTTT

d_gene: .
v_gene: TRBV3-1/TRBV3-2
j_gene: TRBJ2-5
abundance: .
CDR3aa: CASSQDLAETQYF
CDR3nt: TGTGCCAGCAGCCAAGATCTCGCGGAGACCCAGTACTTC

d_gene: TRBD1
v_gene: TRBV5-1
j_gene: TRBJ1-1
abundance: .
CDR3aa: CASSPDPTGQGRMGEAFF
CDR3nt: TGCGCCAGCAGCCCCGATCCCACGGGACAGGGTAGGATGGGTGAAGCTTTCTTT

d_gene: .
v_gene: TRBV5-4
j_gene: TRBJ1-5
abundance: .
CDR3aa: CASSTNPDQPQHF
CDR3nt: TGTGCCAGCAGCACCAATCCGGATCAGCCCCAGCATTTT

d_gene: .
v_gene: TRBV14
j_gene: TRBJ1-1
abundance: .
CDR3aa: CASSLRSYTEAFF
CDR3nt: TGTGCCAGCAGCCTCCGGTCTTACACTGAAGCTTTCTTT

d_gene: .
v_gene: TRBV28
j_gene: TRBJ1-1
abundance: .
CDR3aa: CASSADRPNTEAFF
CDR3nt: TGTGCCAGCAGTGCCGACAGGCCGAACACTGAAGCTTTCTTT

d_gene: .
v_gene: TRBV5-1
j_gene: TRBJ2-2
abundance: .
CDR3aa: CASSLTGSGELFF
CDR3nt: TGCGCCAGCAGCTTGACAGGGTCCGGGGAGCTGTTTTTT

d_gene: TRBD1
v_gene: TRBV5-5
j_gene: TRBJ2-1
abundance: .
CDR3aa: CASSYGQVNEQFF
CDR3nt: TGTGCCAGCAGCTATGGACAGGTCAATGAGCAGTTCTTC

d_gene: .
v_gene: TRBV12-3/TRBV12-4
j_gene: TRBJ1-6
abundance: .
CDR3aa: CASCNSGLAPLHF
CDR3nt: TGTGCCAGTTGTAACAGCGGATTGGCACCCCTCCACTTT

d_gene: .
v_gene: TRBV6-5
j_gene: TRBJ1-2
abundance: once
CDR3aa: CASSPLGEAYGYTF
CDR3nt: TGTGCCAGCAGCCCGCTGGGGGAGGCCTATGGCTACACCTTC

d_gene: TRBD2
v_gene: TRBV5-6
j_gene: TRBJ2-1
abundance: .
CDR3aa: CASSLRLAGADEQFF
CDR3nt: TGTGCCAGCAGCTTGAGGCTAGCGGGAGCTGATGAGCAGTTCTTC

d_gene: .
v_gene: TRBV7-9
j_gene: TRBJ1-6
abundance: .
CDR3aa: CASSIGALPLHF
CDR3nt: TGTGCCAGCAGCATAGGGGCGCTGCCCCTCCACTTT

d_gene: .
v_gene: TRBV19
j_gene: TRBJ2-2
abundance: .
CDR3aa: CASSLGANTGELFF
CDR3nt: TGTGCCAGTAGCCTCGGGGCGAACACCGGGGAGCTGTTTTTT

d_gene: TRBD1
v_gene: TRBV7-8
j_gene: TRBJ1-4
abundance: .
CDR3aa: CASSSSRQGVEKLFF
CDR3nt: TGTGCCAGCAGCTCCTCTCGACAGGGAGTTGAAAAACTGTTTTTT

d_gene: .
v_gene: TRBV5-1
j_gene: TRBJ2-2
abundance: .
CDR3aa: CASSLVAVSNSGELFF
CDR3nt: TGCGCCAGCAGCTTGGTAGCCGTGTCAAACTCCGGGGAGCTGTTTTTT

d_gene: TRBD1
v_gene: TRBV28
j_gene: TRBJ1-1
abundance: .
CDR3aa: CASSTRQGGGTEAFF
CDR3nt: TGTGCCAGCAGTACACGACAGGGGGGAGGCACTGAAGCTTTCTTT

d_gene: TRBD1
v_gene: TRBV28
j_gene: TRBJ1-5
abundance: .
CDR3aa: CASRGTDSSNQPQHF
CDR3nt: TGTGCCAGCAGGGGGACAGACTCTAGCAATCAGCCCCAGCATTTT

d_gene: .
v_gene: TRBV28
j_gene: TRBJ2-7
abundance: few
CDR3aa: CASRLGGLYEQYF
CDR3nt: TGTGCCAGCAGACTCGGGGGGCTATACGAGCAGTACTTC

d_gene: TRBD1
v_gene: TRBV19
j_gene: TRBJ1-4
abundance: .
CDR3aa: CASNKAGTAWNEKLFF
CDR3nt: TGTGCCAGTAATAAGGCAGGGACAGCTTGGAATGAAAAACTGTTTTTT

d_gene: TRBD2
v_gene: TRBV30
j_gene: TRBJ2-2
abundance: .
CDR3aa: CAWGGLAGDLTGELFF
CDR3nt: TGTGCCTGGGGGGGCCTAGCGGGAGACCTCACCGGGGAGCTGTTTTTT

d_gene: .
v_gene: TRBV12-3/TRBV12-4
j_gene: TRBJ2-3
abundance: .
CDR3aa: CASSLSGFDTQYF
CDR3nt: TGTGCCAGCAGTTTGTCGGGGTTTGATACGCAGTATTTT

d_gene: .
v_gene: TRBV14
j_gene: TRBJ1-1
abundance: .
CDR3aa: CASSDLVGNTEAFF
CDR3nt: TGTGCCAGCAGCGACTTGGTGGGGAACACTGAAGCTTTCTTT

d_gene: .
v_gene: TRBV18
j_gene: TRBJ1-4
abundance: once
CDR3aa: CASSPEGNEKLFF
CDR3nt: TGTGCCAGCTCGCCGGAGGGGAATGAAAAACTGTTTTTT

d_gene: TRBD2
v_gene: TRBV4-1
j_gene: TRBJ2-1
abundance: .
CDR3aa: CASSQESGGSDEQFF
CDR3nt: TGCGCCAGCAGCCAAGAAAGTGGCGGGAGTGATGAGCAGTTCTTC

d_gene: .
v_gene: TRBV4-1
j_gene: TRBJ2-1
abundance: .
CDR3aa: CASSQAGVTYNEQFF
CDR3nt: TGCGCCAGCAGCCAAGCGGGAGTCACCTACAATGAGCAGTTCTTC

d_gene: .
v_gene: TRBV19
j_gene: TRBJ1-1
abundance: .
CDR3aa: CASSPTGVRGTEAFF
CDR3nt: TGTGCCAGTAGTCCGACCGGGGTCAGAGGTACTGAAGCTTTCTTT

d_gene: TRBD1
v_gene: TRBV9
j_gene: TRBJ2-7
abundance: .
CDR3aa: CASSVRDSPSYEQYF
CDR3nt: TGTGCCAGCAGCGTACGGGACAGCCCATCCTACGAGCAGTACTTC

d_gene: .
v_gene: TRBV24-1
j_gene: TRBJ2-3
abundance: .
CDR3aa: CATSDYNTDTQYF
CDR3nt: TGTGCCACCAGTGATTATAACACAGATACGCAGTATTTT

d_gene: .
v_gene: TRBV27
j_gene: TRBJ1-6
abundance: .
CDR3aa: CASSLQQGIDNSPLHF
CDR3nt: TGTGCCAGCAGCCTACAACAGGGTATTGATAATTCACCCCTCCACTTT

d_gene: .
v_gene: TRBV28
j_gene: TRBJ1-2
abundance: .
CDR3aa: CASREFGGYGYTF
CDR3nt: TGTGCCAGCAGGGAGTTCGGGGGATATGGCTACACCTTC

d_gene: TRBD2
v_gene: TRBV6-5
j_gene: TRBJ2-3
abundance: .
CDR3aa: CASSRAGAPTDTQYF
CDR3nt: TGTGCCAGCAGCCGAGCGGGAGCCCCGACAGATACGCAGTATTTT

d_gene: .
v_gene: TRBV2
j_gene: TRBJ1-3
abundance: few
CDR3aa: CASSAGSAGGNTIYF
CDR3nt: TGTGCCAGCAGTGCAGGATCCGCTGGTGGAAACACCATATATTTT

d_gene: .
v_gene: TRBV18
j_gene: TRBJ1-5
abundance: .
CDR3aa: CASSPGVSQPQHF
CDR3nt: TGTGCCAGCTCACCGGGCGTCAGTCAGCCCCAGCATTTT